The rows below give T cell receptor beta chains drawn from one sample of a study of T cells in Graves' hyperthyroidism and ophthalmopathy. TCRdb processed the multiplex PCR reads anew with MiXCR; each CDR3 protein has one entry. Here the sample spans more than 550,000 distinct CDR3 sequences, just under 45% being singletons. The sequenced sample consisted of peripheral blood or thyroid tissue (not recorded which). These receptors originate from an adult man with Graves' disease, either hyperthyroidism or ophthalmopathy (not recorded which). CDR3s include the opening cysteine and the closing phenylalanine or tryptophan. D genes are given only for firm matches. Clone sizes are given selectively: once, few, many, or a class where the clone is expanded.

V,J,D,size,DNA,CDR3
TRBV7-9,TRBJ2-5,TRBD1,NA,TGTGCCAGCAGCTCGGCAGGGGGTCGGCAAGAGACCCAGTACTTC,CASSSAGGRQETQYF
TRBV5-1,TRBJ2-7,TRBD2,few,TGCGCCAGCGGCCGGGGTCCCGGCGGGGGATCCTACGAGCAGTACTTC,CASGRGPGGGSYEQYF
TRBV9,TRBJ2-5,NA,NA,TGTGCCAGCAGCGTAGGGGCCCAGTACTTC,CASSVGAQYF
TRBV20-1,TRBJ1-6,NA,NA,TGCAGTGCTAGAATGCAGATGGGGGGGGCGCTTAATTCACCCCTCCACTTT,CSARMQMGGALNSPLHF
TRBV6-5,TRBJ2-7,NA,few,TGTGCCAGCAGGCGCGGGGCGAATTACGAGCAGTACTTC,CASRRGANYEQYF
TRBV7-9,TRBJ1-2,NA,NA,TGTGCCAGCAGTGTGGTCAGGGGCTATGGCTACACCTTC,CASSVVRGYGYTF
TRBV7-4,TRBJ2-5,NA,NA,TGTGCCAGCAGCTTTGAGGGAGGGGGCGAAGAGACCCAGTACTTC,CASSFEGGGEETQYF
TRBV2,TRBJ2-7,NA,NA,TGTGCCAGCAGTCCTCCAGCCTACGAGCAGTACTTC,CASSPPAYEQYF
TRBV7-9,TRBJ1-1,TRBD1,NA,TGTGCCAGCAGTTTCCGACGGACAGGGGAGGTAAACACTGAAGCTTCCTTT,CASSFRRTGEVNTEASF
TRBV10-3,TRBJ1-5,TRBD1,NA,TGTGCCATCACCCCGGACAGGGCGCGGACCCAGCATTTT,CAITPDRARTQHF
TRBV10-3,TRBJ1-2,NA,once,TGTGCCATCAGTGCAGGCGGGGCAGGCTATGGCTACACCTTC,CAISAGGAGYGYTF
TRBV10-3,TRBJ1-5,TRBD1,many,TGTGCCACCAGCGGGACAGATAGCAATCAGCCCCAGCATTTT,CATSGTDSNQPQHF
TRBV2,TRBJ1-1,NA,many,TGTGCCAGCAGTGGTGTAGGGGGTATGAACACTGAAGCTTTCTTT,CASSGVGGMNTEAFF
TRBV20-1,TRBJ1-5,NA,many,TGCAGTGCTCTCCCGGGACGGAGCAATCAGCCCCAGCATTTT,CSALPGRSNQPQHF
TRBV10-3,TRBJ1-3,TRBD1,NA,TGTGCCACTCGACAGGGGCAAGACTTTGGAAACACCATATATTTT,CATRQGQDFGNTIYF
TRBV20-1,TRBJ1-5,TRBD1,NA,TGCAGTGCTCAGACAGGGGCGTTGGGTCAGCCCCAGCATTTT,CSAQTGALGQPQHF
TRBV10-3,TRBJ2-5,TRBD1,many,TGTGCCAGCAGTCGGACAGGACAGGGTCAAGAGACCCAGTACTTC,CASSRTGQGQETQYF
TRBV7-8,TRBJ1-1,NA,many,TGTGCCAGCAGCTCAACAGGTGGAGTGGACACTGAAGCTTTCTTT,CASSSTGGVDTEAFF
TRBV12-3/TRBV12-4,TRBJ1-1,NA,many,TGTGCCAGCAGGGACTCAGGTGACACTGAAGCTTTCTTT,CASRDSGDTEAFF
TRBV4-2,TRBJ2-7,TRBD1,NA,TGTGCCAGCAGCCAAGGGGAGACAGGGGAAGCTCACGAGCAGTACTTC,CASSQGETGEAHEQYF
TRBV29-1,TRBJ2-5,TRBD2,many,TGCAGCGTTGCCCCTAGCGGGATAGGGGAGACCCAGTACTTC,CSVAPSGIGETQYF
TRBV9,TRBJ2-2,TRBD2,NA,TGTGCCAGCAGCCACCTAGCGGCCTTTATGAACACCGGGGAGCTGTTTTTT,CASSHLAAFMNTGELFF
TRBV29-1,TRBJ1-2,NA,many,TGCAGCGTTGAGCGGGGGGCGCATGGCTACACCTTC,CSVERGAHGYTF
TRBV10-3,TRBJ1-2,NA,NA,TGTGCCATCAGGGAGACAGGTGCTTATGGCTACACCTTC,CAIRETGAYGYTF
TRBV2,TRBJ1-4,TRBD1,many,TGTGCCAGCAGGGGGACAGGGAACCGTGAAAAACTGTTTTTT,CASRGTGNREKLFF
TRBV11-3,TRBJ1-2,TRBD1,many,TGTGCCAGCAGCCCCGGACAGGTCTATGGCTACACCTTC,CASSPGQVYGYTF
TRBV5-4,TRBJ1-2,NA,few,TGTGCCAGCAGCCCGGTTGGGTCAGGATATGGCTACACCTTC,CASSPVGSGYGYTF
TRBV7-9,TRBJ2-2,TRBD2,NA,TGTGCCAGCAGTTCGGGACTAGCTATCGGGGAGCTGTTTTTT,CASSSGLAIGELFF
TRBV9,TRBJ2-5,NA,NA,TGTGCCAGCAGCCAAGATGACGGGAAGAGAGAAGAGACCCAGTACTTC,CASSQDDGKREETQYF
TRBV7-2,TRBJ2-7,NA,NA,TGTGCCAGCGGCGCCACAGGGGAGGGGGCCTACGAGCAGTACTTC,CASGATGEGAYEQYF
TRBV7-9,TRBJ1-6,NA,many,TGTGCCAGCAGCCCAGAGGGCGTGTTCCCCCTCCACTTT,CASSPEGVFPLHF
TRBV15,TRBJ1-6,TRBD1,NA,TGTGCCACTCGGCAGGGGGATGAATATAATTCACCCCTCCACTTT,CATRQGDEYNSPLHF
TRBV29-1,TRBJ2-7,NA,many,TGCAGCGTTGAAGAAGACACTCCCTACGAGCAGTACTTC,CSVEEDTPYEQYF
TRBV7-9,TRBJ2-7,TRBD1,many,TGTGCCAGCAGCTCTACAGGGGTCTCATACGAGCAGTACTTC,CASSSTGVSYEQYF
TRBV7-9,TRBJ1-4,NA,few,TGTGCCAGCAGCTTATTTCGCGTTGCAACTAATGAAAAACTGTTTTTT,CASSLFRVATNEKLFF
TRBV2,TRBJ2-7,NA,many,TGTGCCAGCAGGCTGACTAGAAGCATCCGGGACGAGCAGTACTTC,CASRLTRSIRDEQYF
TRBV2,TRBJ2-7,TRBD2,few,TGTGCCAGCAGTGAGGATTGGGGCGGGAGAGGGCTATACGAGCAGTACTTC,CASSEDWGGRGLYEQYF
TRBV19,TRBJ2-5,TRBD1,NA,TGTGCCAGTGAACAGGGCGGGACAGGGAGACAGACCCAGTACTTC,CASEQGGTGRQTQYF
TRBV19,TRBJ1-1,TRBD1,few,TGTGCCAGTAGTACGCGACAGGGGGTTGTCGCTGAAGCTTTCTTT,CASSTRQGVVAEAFF
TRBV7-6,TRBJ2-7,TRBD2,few,TGTGCCAGCAGCCAAGCAGCCCCGGGACTAGCGCACTACGAGCAGTACTTC,CASSQAAPGLAHYEQYF
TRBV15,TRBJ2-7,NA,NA,TGTGCCGCCAGCAGCCTGAGCTCCTACGAGCAGTACTTC,CAASSLSSYEQYF
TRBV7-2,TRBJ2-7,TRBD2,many,TGTGCCAGCAGCTTAGCTCTAGCGGGGTACGAGCAGTACTTC,CASSLALAGYEQYF
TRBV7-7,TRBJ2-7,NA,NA,TGTGCTAGCAGCTTAAAGGGGACCGGGGAGCTGTACTTC,CASSLKGTGELYF
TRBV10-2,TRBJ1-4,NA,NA,TGCGCCAGTACAGATCGGTGGACTAATGAAAAACTGTTTTTT,CASTDRWTNEKLFF
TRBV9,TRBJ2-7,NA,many,TGTGCCAGCAGCGTAGGGGACATCACCTACGAGCAGTACTTC,CASSVGDITYEQYF
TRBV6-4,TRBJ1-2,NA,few,TGTGCCAGCAGTGGACTGAAACTGGAGATCTATGGCTACACCTTC,CASSGLKLEIYGYTF
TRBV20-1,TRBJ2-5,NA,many,TGCAGTGCCGCCGGGGGCCAAGAGACCCAGTACTTC,CSAAGGQETQYF
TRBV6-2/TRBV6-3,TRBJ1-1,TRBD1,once,TGTGCCAGCAGTTACGTCTCAGGGGGAAGGACTGAAGCTTTCTTT,CASSYVSGGRTEAFF
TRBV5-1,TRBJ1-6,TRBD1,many,TGCGCCAGCAGCTCCGGGACAGAGCACTCACCCCTCCACTTT,CASSSGTEHSPLHF
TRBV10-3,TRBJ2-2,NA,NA,TGTGCCACCAGTGATCTCACCAGGGCGACCGGGGAGCTGTTTTTT,CATSDLTRATGELFF
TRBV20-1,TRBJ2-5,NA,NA,TGCAGTGCTAGCCCGGGAAAGGGGGAGACCCAGTACTTC,CSASPGKGETQYF
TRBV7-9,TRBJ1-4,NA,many,TGTGCCAGCACCCTCGATGAAAAACTGTTTTTT,CASTLDEKLFF
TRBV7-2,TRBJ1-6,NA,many,TGTGCCAGCAGCCAAGATCCGTCTGCGAGTAATTCACCCCTCCACTTT,CASSQDPSASNSPLHF
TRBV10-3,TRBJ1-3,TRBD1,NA,TGTGCCATCAGATTACCGGTACAGGGGGCTGACACCATATATTTT,CAIRLPVQGADTIYF
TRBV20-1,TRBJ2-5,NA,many,TGCAGTGCTAGATCAGAGACCCAGTACTTC,CSARSETQYF
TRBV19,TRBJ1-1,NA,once,TGTGCCAGTAGTATTGGTCCACTGAACACTGAAGCTTTCTTT,CASSIGPLNTEAFF
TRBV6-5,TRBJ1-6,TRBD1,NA,TGTGCCAGCAGTTATGGACAGGGATTTGATTCACCCCTCCACTTT,CASSYGQGFDSPLHF
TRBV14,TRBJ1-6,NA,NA,TGTGCCAGCAGCCGACGATATAATTCACCCCTCCACTTT,CASSRRYNSPLHF
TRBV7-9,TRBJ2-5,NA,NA,TGTGCCAGCAGCTTAGCTAATTTCGGCGGGCAAAGAAGGGAGACCCAGTACTTC,CASSLANFGGQRRETQYF
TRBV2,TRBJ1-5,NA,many,TGTGCCAGCAGTGATAGGTTTTCACAGCCCCAGCATTTT,CASSDRFSQPQHF